This note documents a single T cell receptor (beta chain) sequence. Its specificity is unknown. This CDR3 has 15 residues. V lost 4 bases and J lost 1, with 14 bases in between. The germline V gene encodes CDR1 SGHRS and CDR2 YFSETQ. This record comes from a study of T cells after yellow fever vaccination. A universal primer site and UMIs were added as TCR cDNA was made by 5'RACE template switching. TCRdb re-called the 5' RACE reads through MiXCR, storing one row per CDR3 protein. The sample lists some 390,000 distinct CDR3 sequences; 15% to 20% were seen once. Points from the study as a whole: Researchers cautioned that FACS-sorted repertoires could harbor abundant clonotypes contaminating from the bulk population. Shared CD4/CD8 clonotypes were a small share, likely from convergent recombination. Weaker, the secondary response peaked sooner, at day 5 versus 15.

This TCR came from a young man who received the YFV17D yellow fever vaccine. This specimen consisted of PBMCs, obtained before the yellow fever booster vaccination. This sequence joins TRBV5-1 and TRBJ1-2; no reliable D call. In DNA form, the CDR3 reads TGCGCCAGCAGCCCCAGTGGACCGCGTAACTATGGCTACACCTTC. Its translation: CASSPSGPRNYGYTF.